These T cell receptor beta chains were read from a single sample in a study of sequential checkpoint blockade in melanoma. Using immunoSEQ multiplex PCR, the repertoire was profiled, and TCRdb retains in-frame clones only, with some absent. The sample has over 4,500 clones, roughly 55% seen once; the top ten hold 40% to 50%. The material was CD8+ T cells sorted from blood (inferred from file names), obtained from a patient given nivolumab and ipilimumab in sequence. These receptors all come from a human donor with melanoma. Both conserved end residues are part of each CDR3. The order of the fields is D gene, V gene, clone size, J gene, CDR3 protein, CDR3 DNA. The D gene is left open where the match is weak. For some rows the clone size is stated as once, few or many, or as a class when expanded; others skip it.

D: TRBD2
V: TRBV7-2
size: large
J: TRBJ2-3
CDR3: CASSLPTSGGDPDTQYF
DNA: TGTGCCAGCAGCTTACCGACTAGCGGGGGGGATCCAGATACGCAGTATTTT

D: -
V: TRBV7-3
size: -
J: TRBJ1-1
CDR3: CASSPLQGETEAFF
DNA: TGTGCCAGCAGCCCCCTACAGGGTGAAACTGAAGCTTTCTTT

D: TRBD1
V: TRBV7-6
size: -
J: TRBJ1-2
CDR3: CASSLDTRQGTNYGYTF
DNA: TGTGCCAGCAGCTTAGATACGAGACAGGGAACTAACTATGGCTACACCTTC

D: TRBD2
V: TRBV30
size: few
J: TRBJ2-3
CDR3: CAWRTRGARDTQYF
DNA: TGTGCCTGGAGGACGCGGGGGGCTAGGGATACGCAGTATTTT

D: TRBD2
V: TRBV27
size: -
J: TRBJ2-5
CDR3: CASSLGLAGAINPKETQYF
DNA: TGTGCCAGCAGTTTGGGACTAGCGGGGGCTATAAACCCCAAAGAGACCCAGTACTTC

D: -
V: TRBV4-3
size: -
J: TRBJ2-7
CDR3: CASSLGTGQREQYF
DNA: TGCGCCAGCAGCCTCGGGACGGGACAAAGGGAGCAGTACTTC

D: -
V: TRBV4-3
size: -
J: TRBJ2-3
CDR3: CASSPGGIADTQYF
DNA: TGCGCCAGCAGCCCAGGGGGGATCGCAGATACGCAGTATTTT

D: TRBD2
V: TRBV9
size: -
J: TRBJ2-7
CDR3: CASSVGGGALSYEQYF
DNA: TGTGCCAGCAGCGTAGGCGGGGGGGCCCTATCCTACGAGCAGTACTTC

D: TRBD1
V: TRBV10-3
size: few
J: TRBJ1-2
CDR3: CASSYQTGTGVYGYTF
DNA: TGTGCCAGCAGTTACCAAACCGGGACAGGGGTATATGGCTACACCTTC

D: -
V: TRBV4-3
size: -
J: TRBJ1-4
CDR3: CASSVGRSRSSNEKLFF
DNA: TGCGCCAGCAGCGTAGGGAGGAGCCGGTCGTCTAATGAAAAACTGTTTTTT

D: -
V: TRBV6-1
size: -
J: TRBJ1-3
CDR3: CASSVLDGRNTIYF
DNA: TGTGCCAGCAGTGTCCTAGACGGAAGAAACACCATATATTTT

D: -
V: TRBV10-3
size: -
J: TRBJ1-2
CDR3: CAISEEGYYGYTF
DNA: TGTGCCATCAGTGAGGAGGGTTACTATGGCTACACCTTC

D: -
V: TRBV5-5
size: -
J: TRBJ2-7
CDR3: CASSQLNVRVAYEQYF
DNA: TGTGCCAGCAGCCAATTAAACGTCAGGGTTGCCTACGAGCAGTACTTC

D: -
V: TRBV2
size: -
J: TRBJ1-2
CDR3: CASRGTLNYGYTF
DNA: TGTGCCAGCAGAGGGACTTTAAACTATGGCTACACCTTC

D: TRBD1
V: TRBV5-6
size: -
J: TRBJ2-5
CDR3: CASSFNRGYETQYF
DNA: TGTGCCAGCAGCTTCAACAGGGGTTATGAGACCCAGTACTTC

D: -
V: TRBV28
size: few
J: TRBJ2-5
CDR3: CASSFPRQAQETQYF
DNA: TGTGCCAGCAGTTTCCCTAGACAGGCTCAAGAGACCCAGTACTTC

D: -
V: TRBV5-5
size: -
J: TRBJ1-5
CDR3: CASSFTGPGQPQHF
DNA: TGTGCCAGCAGCTTCACAGGGCCGGGGCAGCCCCAGCATTTT

D: TRBD1
V: TRBV6-5
size: -
J: TRBJ1-2
CDR3: CASSDGTDPSGYTF
DNA: TGTGCCAGCAGTGACGGGACAGACCCTAGTGGCTACACCTTC

D: -
V: TRBV9
size: -
J: TRBJ1-1
CDR3: CASSVEGGGTAFF
DNA: TGTGCCAGCAGCGTAGAAGGGGGGGGAACGGCTTTCTTT

D: TRBD1
V: TRBV6-4
size: few
J: TRBJ1-6
CDR3: CASSPTGENSPLHF
DNA: TGTGCCAGCTCTCCAACAGGGGAGAATTCACCCCTCCACTTT

D: TRBD1
V: TRBV10-2
size: -
J: TRBJ2-1
CDR3: CASSDLTGGYNEQFF
DNA: TGCGCCAGCAGTGATCTGACAGGGGGATACAATGAGCAGTTCTTC

D: TRBD1
V: TRBV19
size: -
J: TRBJ1-2
CDR3: CASSMGQGAGYTF
DNA: TGTGCCAGTAGTATGGGACAGGGGGCTGGCTACACCTTC

D: TRBD1
V: TRBV5-6
size: few
J: TRBJ1-2
CDR3: CASSLARGQGYGYTF
DNA: TGTGCCAGCAGCTTGGCTAGGGGACAGGGTTATGGCTACACCTTC

D: -
V: TRBV5-1
size: -
J: TRBJ1-1
CDR3: CASSQGLQGPVNTEAFF
DNA: TGCGCCAGCAGCCAGGGGTTACAGGGACCTGTGAACACTGAAGCTTTCTTT

D: TRBD1
V: TRBV23-1
size: -
J: TRBJ1-2
CDR3: CASSSGTGHYGYTF
DNA: TGTGCCAGCAGCTCAGGGACAGGCCACTATGGCTACACCTTC

D: -
V: TRBV5-6
size: once
J: TRBJ2-2
CDR3: CASSLDRRNTGELFF
DNA: TGTGCCAGCAGCTTGGACAGGAGGAACACCGGGGAGCTGTTTTTT

D: TRBD1
V: TRBV27
size: medium-sized
J: TRBJ2-5
CDR3: CASSPLTGVGETQYF
DNA: TGTGCCAGCAGCCCACTTACAGGGGTAGGAGAGACCCAGTACTTC

D: -
V: TRBV11-2
size: -
J: TRBJ2-7
CDR3: CASSLVPGEQYF
DNA: TGTGCCAGCAGCTTGGTTCCGGGAGAGCAGTACTTC

D: TRBD2
V: TRBV4-2
size: -
J: TRBJ2-6
CDR3: CASSQGEGSGANVLTF
DNA: TGTGCCAGCAGCCAAGGGGAGGGCTCTGGGGCCAACGTCCTGACTTTC

D: TRBD1
V: TRBV5-6
size: -
J: TRBJ1-5
CDR3: CASSGSGTANQPQHF
DNA: TGTGCCAGCAGCGGGTCCGGGACAGCTAATCAGCCCCAGCATTTT

D: -
V: TRBV4-1
size: -
J: TRBJ2-5
CDR3: CASSQDSAAGQTQYF
DNA: TGCGCCAGCAGCCAAGATTCCGCCGCGGGGCAGACCCAGTACTTC

D: -
V: TRBV7-9
size: -
J: TRBJ1-5
CDR3: CASSSTGGGNQPQHF
DNA: TGTGCCAGCAGCTCGACTGGGGGGGGGAATCAGCCCCAGCATTTT

D: -
V: TRBV11-2
size: -
J: TRBJ2-5
CDR3: CASSSREPGSTQYF
DNA: TGTGCCAGCAGCTCCCGGGAACCGGGGTCAACCCAGTACTTC